A single sample is the source of the 21 T cell receptor beta chains below, sequenced in a study of Graves' ophthalmopathy and Graves' hyperthyroidism. Scientists amplified the TCR beta CDR3 regions from RNA transcripts. An opening RT-PCR round employed HTBI primers and preceded a second-round multiplex PCR. TCRdb reprocessed the multiplex PCR reads with MiXCR, giving one entry per CDR3 protein. The sample consists of over a million distinct CDR3 sequences, roughly 35% of them appearing once. The sample comprised peripheral blood or thyroid tissue (not recorded which). These TCRs come from an adult man with Graves' hyperthyroidism.

The chain recombines TRBV19 with TRBJ1-6; D not resolved. The germline gives CDR1 LNHDA, CDR2 SQIVND (reference sequence). Trimming took off 5 bases at V and 7 bases at J, with 9 bases between the two ends. The CDR3 sequence is 13 residues long. The CDR3 nucleotides are TGTGCCAGTAGTGCCGAACGCAATTCACCCCTCCACTTT. Its translation is CASSAERNSPLHF.

This clonotype has only a few counts. For the CDR3, the DNA is TGCAGTGCTAGAGGATTGAGCGCTTCCAATGAGACCCAGTACTTC. Translating it yields CSARGLSASNETQYF. The chain has TRBV20-1 and TRBJ2-5; D unresolved. This CDR3 region has 15 residues. V lost 1 base, J lost 5 bases, and 17 bases lay in between. CDR1 is DFQATT and CDR2 is SNEGSKA in the germline V gene (reference sequence).

This clonotype was observed a handful of times. The J gene is TRBJ2-6, the V gene TRBV24-1; D gene unclear. Trimming pared 4 bases from V and 2 bases from J, leaving 11 bases between. The germline CDR1 and CDR2 sequences are KGHDR and SFDVKD. This CDR3 is built from 16 residues. CDR3 sequence: CATSEPTSTGANVLTF. For the CDR3, the DNA is TGTGCCACCAGTGAGCCTACCTCTACTGGGGCCAACGTCCTGACTTTC.

This clonotype has more than one count but fewer than ten. The chain joins TRBV19 to TRBJ2-7; TRBD2 matches at 9 bases. This CDR3 has 15 amino acids. CDR1 LNHDA and CDR2 SQIVND come from the germline V gene (reference sequence). V lost 4 bases to trimming and J lost 4 bases; unmatched junction nucleotides: 8. CDR3: CASSSSGSSKYEQYF. The DNA for the CDR3 is TGTGCCAGTAGTAGTAGCGGGAGTTCGAAATACGAGCAGTACTTC.

Turning to this clonotype: An end of the junction does not agree with germline; a read error may underlie this. V is TRBV10-3 and J is TRBJ2-7; 7 bases fit TRBD2. Germline V gene data show CDR1 as ENHRY and CDR2 as SYGVKD. This CDR3 spans 16 amino acids. The CDR3 protein is CASSLGGGGRSYEQYF. The CDR3 DNA follows: TGTGCCAGCAGTTTGGGGGGGGGAGGGCGCTCCTACGAGCAGTACTTC.

The genes are TRBV11-1 and TRBJ2-5; TRBD1 might be the D (6 bases). This CDR3 spans 15 amino acids. Germline V gives CDR1 SGHAT, CDR2 FQDESV (reference sequence). V lost 6 bases, J lost 1 base, and 15 bases lay in between. The CDR3 DNA is TGTGCCAGCAGTTTGCTTCAGGGGATCCAAGAGACCCAGTACTTC. Encoded protein: CASSLLQGIQETQYF.

This clonotype has more than one count but fewer than ten. The chain joins TRBV5-5 to TRBJ1-1; D call uncertain. V lost 4 bases and J lost 11, with 15 bases in between. Germline V gene lookup returns CDR1 SGHKS and CDR2 YYEKEE (reference sequence). The CDR3 length is 12 residues. This CDR3 reads CASSPTAAQAFF. The CDR3 bases are TGTGCCAGCAGCCCTACAGCGGCCCAGGCTTTCTTT.

Remarks on this clonotype: A read error is possible here, since a much larger clone lies one base away. This sequence joins TRBV7-9 and TRBJ2-7; D remains unclear. Germline V gene data show CDR1 as SEHNR and CDR2 as FQNEAQ (reference sequence). CDR3 size: 13 residues. The CDR3 DNA sequence: TGTGCCAGCAGCCCTCAGAAGAACTACGAGCGGTACTTC. This encodes CASSPQKNYERYF.

This clonotype came up many times. The chain is built from TRBV15 and TRBJ2-7, with 11 bases lining up with TRBD2. This CDR3 is built from 14 residues. CDR1 is LNHNV and CDR2 is YYDKDF in the germline V gene (reference sequence). With 5 bases clipped from V and 3 bases from J, the junction kept 3 bases outside the gene matches. The CDR3, as DNA: TGTGCCACCAGCTCCGGGACTAGCGGCTACGAGCAGTACTTC. Translation gives CATSSGTSGYEQYF.

The gene calls are TRBV7-8 and TRBJ2-5; no clear D gene. The V gene's germline CDR1 is SGHVS and CDR2 FQNEAQ. The ends were cut back, 7 bases at V and 5 bases at J, with 5 bases in the middle. The length of the CDR3 is 10 residues. In DNA, the CDR3 is TGTGCCAGCATCGAGGAGACCCAGTACTTC. As protein: CASIEETQYF.

Note on this clonotype: A read error is possible here, since a much larger clone lies one base away. The gene calls are TRBV9 and TRBJ2-5; weak D call: TRBD2 (6 bases). Germline assignment: CDR1 SGDLS and CDR2 YYNGEE. The CDR3 has 15 residues. CDR3 amino acids: CASRAGLTSWETRYF. DNA of the CDR3: TGTGCCAGCCGTGCGGGCCTGACTAGTTGGGAGACCCGGTACTTC.

The V and J genes are TRBV2 and TRBJ2-2; D might be TRBD1 or TRBD2, each matching 5 bases. This CDR3 comprises 16 residues. Germline CDR1 and CDR2: SNHLY and FYNNEI. Trimming cost V 6 bases and J 0 bases, with 14 bases left between them. The CDR3: CASSLPQGPNTGELFF. The CDR3 DNA follows: TGTGCCAGCAGCCTCCCCCAGGGACCGAACACCGGGGAGCTGTTTTTT. The whole variable domain, remainder taken from reference TRBV2 and TRBJ2-2, is EPEVTQTPSHQVTQMGQEVILRCVPISNHLYFYWYRQILGQKVEFLVSFYNNEISEKSEIFDDQFSVERPDGSNFTLKIRSTKLEDSAMYFCASSLPQGPNTGELFFGEGSRLTVL.

The chain links TRBV20-1 to TRBJ2-5, with D perhaps given as TRBD1 or TRBD2 (5 bases each). In germline, CDR1 is DFQATT, CDR2 SNEGSKA (reference sequence). Trimming left V 0 bases short and J 5 bases short, with 13 bases between. There are 14 residues in the CDR3. CDR3 DNA sequence: TGCAGTGCTAGAGATCACGGGGCCGGGGAGACCCAGTACTTC. It translates to CSARDHGAGETQYF.

This clonotype was detected many times. One end of the junction does not line up with germline, which may come from a read error. The chain couples TRBV5-1 to TRBJ1-1, with no clear D. Germline CDR1 SGHRS, CDR2 YFSETQ. CDR3 length: 12 amino acids. CDR3 amino acids: CASSLPGTEAFF. CDR3 in DNA: TGTGCCAGTAGTTTGCCAGGCACTGAAGCTTTCTTT.

As regards this clonotype: Mismatch with germline at one junction end may stem from a read error. This chain joins TRBV10-2 and TRBJ2-5; D may match TRBD1 or TRBD2 (5 bases each). Germline V gene sequence: CDR1 WSHSY, CDR2 SAAADI. The length of the CDR3 is 14 residues. CDR3 nucleotide sequence: TGTGCCAGCAGTTTGAGACAGCTCACGGAGGCCCAGTACTTC. Its protein is CASSLRQLTEAQYF.

CDR3: CASRSGTGYHEQYF. The CDR3 bases are TGTGCCAGCAGATCCGGGACAGGGTACCACGAGCAGTACTTC. The V and J genes are TRBV25-1 and TRBJ2-7; TRBD1 matches at 9 bases. The V and J ends lost 6 bases and 5 bases, in that order; junction bases with no gene match: 8. The CDR3 is made up of 14 amino acids. The germline V gene has CDR1 MGHDK and CDR2 SYGVNS.

The chain carries TRBV5-1 and TRBJ1-2, with TRBD1 matching over 7 bases. J gave up 2 bases and V 2 bases, and 3 bases lay outside the gene matches. The CDR3 loop spans 14 amino acids. Germline-derived CDR1 and CDR2 are SGHRS and YFSETQ. CDR3 in DNA: TGCGCCAGCAGCTTAACGGGACAGAACTATGGCTACACCTTC. Translating gives CASSLTGQNYGYTF.

As for this clonotype: A much larger clonotype is one base distant, so this may be a read error. The V gene is TRBV12-3 or TRBV12-4, the J gene TRBJ2-5; TRBD2 agrees at 8 bases. V gave up 6 bases and J gave up 6 bases; unmatched junction bases: 12. This CDR3 spans 15 amino acids. In DNA, the CDR3 is TGTGCCAGCAGGGAAGGGGTGACTAGCGTCCAGACCCAGTACTTC. Its protein product is CASREGVTSVQTQYF.

This clonotype was picked up a small number of times. The chain uses TRBV19 and TRBJ1-1, with D uncertain. The CDR3 length is 15 residues. Looked up from germline, CDR1 is LNHDA and CDR2 is SQIVND (reference sequence). V was trimmed by 3 bases and J by 0 bases, leaving 11 bases between them. CDR3 sequence reads: CASSILQDLNTEAFF. In nucleotides, the CDR3 is TGTGCCAGTAGTATCCTGCAGGATCTGAACACTGAAGCTTTCTTT.

With regard to this clonotype: A much larger clone sits a single nucleotide away, making a read error possible. The chain has TRBV19 and TRBJ1-1; possibly TRBD1 for D (5 bases). CDR3 length: 13 residues. Per germline, CDR1 LNHDA and CDR2 SQIVND (reference sequence). In nucleotides, the CDR3 is TGTGCCAGTAGCCGGCAGGGTATTGATGAAACTTTCTTT. Translating it yields CASSRQGIDETFF.

At least ten counts were recorded for this clonotype. V usage is TRBV7-8 and J usage is TRBJ2-6; D is unclear. The CDR3 length is 16 residues. The germline V and J ends were trimmed by 2 bases and 5 bases, with 13 bases remaining between them. CDR1 and CDR2 (germline): SGHVS, FQNEAQ. The CDR3 nucleotides are TGTGCCAGCAGCTTACACGGCCGGACGAGGGCCAACGTCCTGACTTTC. Protein product: CASSLHGRTRANVLTF.